This T cell receptor (beta chain) was sequenced in a study of CD8+CD57+ T cells in acquired aplastic anemia. For the study at large: Sorted CD4+ and CD8+ cells gave an average of about 3 ug of DNA.

Broader study findings: Both patients and controls carried the same twenty-nine CD8+ CDR3 sequences.

Genomic DNA constituted the template upon which TCR beta VDJ and CDR3 profiling was performed. Via MiXCR, TCRdb re-called the reads, giving one row per CDR3 protein. The profile shows about 210,000 distinct CDR3 sequences, roughly 55% of them singletons. This clonotype was picked up many times. Its antigen remains unknown. The sequence derives from a human donor in good health. Specimen: sorted CD4+, CD8+, or CD8+CD57+ T cells (not recorded which) from PBMCs.

The CDR3 sequence is CASSIEANQPQHF. As DNA, the CDR3 is TGTGCCAGCAGCATCGAGGCGAATCAGCCCCAGCATTTT. The genes are TRBV7-3 and TRBJ1-5; no clear D gene. The CDR3 totals 13 residues. Germline values: CDR1 SGHTA, CDR2 FQGTGA. Deletions cut 5 bases from V and 4 bases from J, with 9 bases between.